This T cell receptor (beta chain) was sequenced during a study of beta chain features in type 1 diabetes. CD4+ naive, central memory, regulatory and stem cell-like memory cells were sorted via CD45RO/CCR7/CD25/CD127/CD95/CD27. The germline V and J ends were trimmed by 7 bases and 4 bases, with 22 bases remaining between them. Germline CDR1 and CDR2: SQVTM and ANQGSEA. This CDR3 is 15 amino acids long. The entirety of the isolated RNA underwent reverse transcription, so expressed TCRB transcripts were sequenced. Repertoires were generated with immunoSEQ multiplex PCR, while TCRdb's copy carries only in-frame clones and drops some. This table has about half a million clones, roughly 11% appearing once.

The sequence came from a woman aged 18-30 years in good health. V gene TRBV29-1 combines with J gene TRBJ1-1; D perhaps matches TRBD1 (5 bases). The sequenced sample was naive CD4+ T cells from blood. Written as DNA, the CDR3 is TGCAGCGCACTCCATGGTAGTTTTGGGACCACTGAAGCTTTCTTT. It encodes CSALHGSFGTTEAFF.